This T cell receptor beta chain originates from a study of cytomegalovirus exposure and HLA in healthy donors. Study results and caveats: In an earlier analysis, productive rearrangement rates for most beta V segments clustered near 87% or 30%. Among donors in an Asian-associated ancestry cluster, a later analysis reportedly found fewer N-insertions than the roughly 610-donor mean. The authors later linked a missense DCLRE1C variant to TCR beta V- and J-gene trimming.

In regard to this clone: Its antigen is unknown.

PCR employed 60 Vbeta and 13 Jbeta primers. The repertoire was sequenced with immunoSEQ multiplex PCR; TCRdb's copy has only in-frame clones and lacks some. The repertoire includes about 190,000 clones, about 90% of them detected once, and 1.3% sits in the top ten. Trimming took off 4 bases at V and 1 base at J, with 13 bases between the two ends. CDR3 length: 16 amino acids. CDR1 is MGHRA and CDR2 is YSYEKL in the germline V gene. The receptor was isolated from a man younger than 40 in good health and CMV-seronegative. The specimen sequenced was PBMCs. The V and J genes are TRBV4-1 and TRBJ2-2, with D maybe TRBD1 (6 bases). Here the CDR3 reads CASSRPGQENTGELFF. DNA of the CDR3: TGCGCCAGCAGCCGACCGGGACAAGAGAACACCGGGGAGCTGTTTTTT.